The present TCR beta chain was sequenced within a study of OX40 agonist ivuxolimab in advanced cancers. TCRdb's copy holds only in-frame clones and misses some; the assay was immunoSEQ multiplex PCR. The sample lists roughly 60,000 clones; 86% were seen once. Patients were ineligible given autoimmune disease history or systemic immunosuppression. The sample holds one count of this clone. V was clipped by 5 bases and J by 7 bases; unmatched bases: 5. Germline assignment: CDR1 LNHDA and CDR2 SQIVND (reference sequence). The length of the CDR3 is 14 residues. This TCR derives from an adult with an advanced solid tumor such as melanoma, head and neck, liver or kidney cancer. Sequencing used CD4+ or CD8+ T cells sorted from blood, obtained in a trial of the OX40 agonist ivuxolimab. The chain combines TRBV19 with TRBJ1-6, with 7 nucleotides matching TRBD1. This chain's CDR3 is CASSAGTENSPLHF. As DNA, the CDR3 is TGTGCCAGTAGTGCCGGGACAGAGAATTCACCCCTCCACTTT.